The T cell receptor beta chain described here comes from a study of early T cells in non-severe SARS-CoV-2 infection. This clonotype was picked up many times. Looked up from germline, CDR1 is ENHRY and CDR2 is SYGVKD. This CDR3 spans 18 amino acids. With V trimmed by 4 bases and J by 0 bases, 8 bases remained unmatched. From the 5' RACE reads, TCRdb called clonotypes with MiXCR, one entry per CDR3 protein. The top ten hold roughly 4.8% of the sample, which has fewer than 60,000 distinct CDR3 sequences, roughly 10% seen once. This chain connects TRBV10-3 to TRBJ2-1; TRBD2 agrees at 11 bases. The input for sequencing was whole blood, taken at baseline. This TCR was recovered from an adult who was a healthcare worker with PCR-confirmed SARS-CoV-2 infection or an uninfected control (not recorded which). The CDR3 DNA follows: TGTGCCATCAGTGGGGTAGCGGGGGGGAAAGCCTCCTACAATGAGCAGTTCTTC. Translated, it gives CAISGVAGGKASYNEQFF.